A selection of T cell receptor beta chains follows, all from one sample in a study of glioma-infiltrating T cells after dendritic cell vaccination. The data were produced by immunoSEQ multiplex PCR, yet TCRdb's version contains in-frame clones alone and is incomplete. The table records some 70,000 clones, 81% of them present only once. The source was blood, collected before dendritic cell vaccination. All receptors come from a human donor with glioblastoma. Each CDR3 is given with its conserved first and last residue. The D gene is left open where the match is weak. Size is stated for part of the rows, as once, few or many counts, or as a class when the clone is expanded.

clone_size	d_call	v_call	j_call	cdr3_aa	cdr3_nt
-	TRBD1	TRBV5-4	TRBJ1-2	CASSPGTGSRNYGYTF	TGTGCCAGCAGCCCGGGGACAGGGTCCCGTAACTATGGCTACACCTTC
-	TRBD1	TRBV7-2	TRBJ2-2	CASSPDRANTGELFF	TGTGCCAGCAGCCCCGACAGGGCTAACACCGGGGAGCTGTTTTTT
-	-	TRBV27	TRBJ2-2	CASSLRRNTGELFF	TGTGCCAGCAGTTTGAGGAGGAACACCGGGGAGCTGTTTTTT
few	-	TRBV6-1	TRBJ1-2	CASSTTRGGGYTF	TGTGCCAGCAGTACAACTCGGGGAGGAGGCTACACCTTC
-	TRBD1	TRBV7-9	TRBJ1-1	CASSATGGGLTEAFF	TGTGCCAGCAGCGCGACAGGGGGCGGCCTCACTGAAGCTTTCTTT
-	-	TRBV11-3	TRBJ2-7	CASSLGGGLRNSYEQYF	TGTGCCAGCAGCTTAGGGGGGGGGCTCCGGAACTCCTACGAGCAGTACTTC
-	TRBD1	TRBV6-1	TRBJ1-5	CASISRGLDQPQHF	TGTGCCAGCATAAGCAGGGGGCTAGATCAGCCCCAGCATTTT
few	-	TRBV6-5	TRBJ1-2	CASSPRGGDGYTF	TGTGCCAGCAGTCCCCGGGGAGGGGATGGCTACACCTTC
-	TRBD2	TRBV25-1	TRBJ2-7	CASSEYSRTSGGPYEQYF	TGTGCCAGCAGTGAATATTCAAGAACTAGCGGGGGCCCTTACGAGCAGTACTTC
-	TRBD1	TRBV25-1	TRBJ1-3	CASSEPTWTGENTIYF	TGTGCCAGCAGTGAACCCACCTGGACAGGGGAAAACACCATATATTTT
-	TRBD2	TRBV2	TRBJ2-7	CASRPLADAYEQYF	TGTGCCAGCAGGCCTCTAGCGGACGCCTACGAGCAGTACTTC
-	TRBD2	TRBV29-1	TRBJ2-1	CSVEASGDYNEQFF	TGCAGCGTTGAAGCTAGCGGGGACTACAATGAGCAGTTCTTC
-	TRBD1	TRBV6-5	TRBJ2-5	CATGQGRRETQYF	TGTGCCACCGGACAGGGGAGGCGGGAGACCCAGTACTTC
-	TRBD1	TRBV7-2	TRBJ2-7	CASSRDSLSEQYF	TGTGCCAGCAGCCGGGACAGTCTTTCCGAGCAGTACTTC
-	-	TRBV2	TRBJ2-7	CASRGDLYSYEQYF	TGTGCCAGCAGGGGGGACTTATACTCCTACGAGCAGTACTTC
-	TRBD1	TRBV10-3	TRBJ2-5	CATQEGTEETQYF	TGTGCCACTCAAGAGGGGACAGAAGAGACCCAGTACTTC
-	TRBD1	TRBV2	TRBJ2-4	CASSPLGQGNIQYF	TGTGCCAGCAGTCCACTCGGACAGGGTAACATTCAGTACTTC
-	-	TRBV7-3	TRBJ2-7	CASSADTYEQYF	TGTGCCAGCAGCGCCGACACCTACGAGCAGTACTTC
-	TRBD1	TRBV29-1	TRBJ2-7	CSVEADRGTDEQYF	TGCAGCGTTGAAGCGGACAGGGGGACGGACGAGCAGTACTTC
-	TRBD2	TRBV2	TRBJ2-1	CASSEYGRGVYNEQFF	TGTGCCAGCAGTGAATACGGGCGGGGGGTTTACAATGAGCAGTTCTTC
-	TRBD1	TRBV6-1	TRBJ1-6	CAIWDRDFSPLHF	TGTGCTATCTGGGACAGGGATTTTTCACCCCTCCACTTT
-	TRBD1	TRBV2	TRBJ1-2	CASRSGQGWYGYTF	TGTGCCAGCAGGTCGGGACAGGGCTGGTATGGCTACACCTTC
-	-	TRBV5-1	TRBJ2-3	CASSLTDTDTQYF	TGCGCCAGCAGCTTGACAGACACAGATACGCAGTATTTT
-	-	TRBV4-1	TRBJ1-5	CASSPVSGLTQPQHF	TGCGCCAGCAGCCCCGTATCTGGGCTGACTCAGCCCCAGCATTTT
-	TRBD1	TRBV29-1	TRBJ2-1	CSVDTGQVYNEQFF	TGCAGCGTTGATACCGGACAGGTCTACAATGAGCAGTTCTTC